This TCR beta chain was identified during a study of blood T cell repertoires in COVID-19. Overall study: There were acute and convalescent COVID-19 samples, and they came from the United States, Italy and Spain. The analysed material was cDNA or gDNA that came from T cells, B-cell-depleted T cells, or PBMCs.

Trimming pared 2 bases from V and 5 bases from J, leaving 16 bases between. Germline V gene data show CDR1 as MNHNY and CDR2 as SVGAGI (reference sequence). The CDR3 extends over 16 amino acids. The authors' processing: Nucleated cell number was recorded as an estimate derived from reference gene primer amplification. Clones were sequenced by immunoSEQ multiplex PCR, and TCRdb holds only the in-frame ones, with some missing. V and J calls and clone size are those listed in that table; D and trimming were worked out from the DNA. In the table there are around 28,000 clones, roughly 84% of which are singletons.

The rearrangement links TRBV6-6 to TRBJ2-1; the D gene is possibly TRBD2 (6 bases). What was sequenced was peripheral blood. This receptor was identified in a man aged 70-80 years with active COVID-19. The CDR3 DNA sequence: TGTGCCAGCAGTTACGGGGCCTGGCGGGGCGACAATGAGCAGTTCTTC. Protein: CASSYGAWRGDNEQFF.